The 27 T cell receptor beta chains below were found in one sample sequenced in a study of CD8 T cells in Susac syndrome. Random hexamers were used to reverse transcribe roughly 0.45 to 1 ug of RNA. MiXCR, run by TCRdb on the immunoSEQ multiplex PCR reads, gives a single entry per CDR3 protein. Of about 47,000 distinct CDR3 sequences in the sample, roughly 92% were seen once. The specimen was CD8+ T cells from PBMCs. The receptors derive from a human donor in good health.

This clonotype was counted once. The chain combines TRBV7-9 with TRBJ2-1; TRBD2 matches at 8 bases. CDR3 size: 17 residues. Germline CDR1 SEHNR, CDR2 FQNEAQ (reference sequence). The J segment lost 5 bases and the V segment lost 1 base, leaving 10 bases of the junction unmatched. CDR3 sequence: CASSLVPSGFYHNEQFF. In DNA form, the CDR3 reads TGTGCCAGCAGCTTAGTGCCTAGCGGGTTCTACCACAATGAGCAGTTCTTC.

The rearrangement links TRBV29-1 to TRBJ2-5; D gene ambiguous. V lost 7 bases, J lost 5 bases, and 14 bases lay in between. Germline V gene sequence: CDR1 SQVTM, CDR2 ANQGSEA. This CDR3 is 12 amino acids long. DNA for the CDR3: TGCAGCGCCTTACAGTCTCGGGAGACCCAGTACTTC. This codes for CSALQSRETQYF.

This chain links TRBV19 with TRBJ2-7, with 10 bases matching TRBD1. CDR3 length equals 15 residues. Germline values: CDR1 LNHDA, CDR2 SQIVND (reference sequence). The V gene end was trimmed by 5 bases and the J gene end by 6 bases; junction bases not matched to a gene: 10. In DNA, the CDR3 is TGTGCCAGTAGTGTCCGGGACAGGGGTATCGGCGAGCAGTACTTC. Translating it yields CASSVRDRGIGEQYF.

V and J are TRBV7-9 and TRBJ1-2, with D possibly TRBD1 on 5 matching bases. Germline CDR1 SEHNR, CDR2 FQNEAQ (reference sequence). The length of the CDR3 is 15 residues. V gave up 4 bases and J gave up 11 bases, with 23 bases separating them. CDR3 region: CASSSRFETVGEYTF. The CDR3 bases are TGTGCCAGCAGCTCCCGGTTTGAGACAGTTGGAGAATACACCTTC.

CDR3 residues: CSARDLVRNLEAFF. CDR3 nucleotides: TGCAGTGCTAGAGATCTAGTTCGGAACCTTGAAGCTTTCTTT. The chain recombines TRBV20-1 with TRBJ1-1; D remains unclear. Between the trimmed V and J ends, which lost 0 bases and 7 bases, there was a span of 15 bases. Germline CDR1 and CDR2: DFQATT and SNEGSKA (reference sequence). The CDR3 has 14 amino acids.

The DNA for the CDR3 is TGCAGTGCTAGCTCGACTAGCGGGAGATTCAGCTCCTACAATGAGCAGTTCTTC. It is translated as CSASSTSGRFSSYNEQFF. The chain uses TRBV20-1 and TRBJ2-1; 12 bases align to TRBD2. The V and J ends lost 3 bases and 0 bases, in that order; junction bases with no gene match: 9. This CDR3 region has 18 residues. CDR1 and CDR2 (germline): DFQATT, SNEGSKA (reference sequence).

The V and J genes are TRBV2 and TRBJ1-1; no firm D call. The CDR3 runs to 15 residues. Germline-derived CDR1 and CDR2 are SNHLY and FYNNEI. The ends were cut back, 2 bases at V and 4 bases at J, with 14 bases in the middle. CDR3 loop: CASSELDLPLTEAFF. The CDR3 bases are TGTGCCAGCAGTGAATTGGACCTCCCCCTCACTGAAGCTTTCTTT. The entire variable domain, with the rest obtained from reference TRBV2 and TRBJ1-1, is as follows: EPEVTQTPSHQVTQMGQEVILRCVPISNHLYFYWYRQILGQKVEFLVSFYNNEISEKSEIFDDQFSVERPDGSNFTLKIRSTKLEDSAMYFCASSELDLPLTEAFFGQGTRLTVV.

The chain carries TRBV29-1 and TRBJ2-1; D perhaps matches TRBD1 (8 bases). CDR3 size: 15 residues. The germline V and J ends were trimmed by 7 bases and 4 bases, with 20 bases remaining between them. CDR1 and CDR2 (germline): SQVTM, ANQGSEA. The CDR3 loop reads CSAPGGGGRYNEQFF. The CDR3 DNA is TGCAGCGCCCCAGGGGGCGGGGGTCGATACAATGAGCAGTTCTTC.

This clonotype has a single count. The chain combines TRBV5-1 with TRBJ2-5, with 9 positions matching TRBD2. CDR3 size: 16 residues. V trimming: 4 bases; J trimming: 5 bases; junction bases outside the gene matches: 12. Germline CDR1 reads SGHRS; CDR2 reads YFSETQ. CDR3 sequence (DNA): TGCGCCAGCAGCCCCAGGGCGGGAGGGAGCCCCGAGACCCAGTACTTC. Encoded protein: CASSPRAGGSPETQYF.

The chain links TRBV27 to TRBJ2-5; D may be TRBD2 (5 bases). The CDR3 is 14 amino acids. Germline CDR1 and CDR2: MNHEY and SMNVEV (reference sequence). V was clipped by 5 bases and J by 2 bases, with 12 bases between them. In DNA, the CDR3 is TGTGCCAGCAGTCCGGGGTGGGAACAAGAGACCCAGTACTTC. The encoded protein is CASSPGWEQETQYF.

V usage is TRBV7-9 and J usage is TRBJ1-2; tentatively, D is TRBD1 (5 bases). CDR1 is SEHNR, CDR2 FQNEAQ, per germline (reference sequence). The CDR3 has 15 amino acids. V was pared by 6 bases and J by 7 bases, with 21 bases between. The CDR3 coding sequence is TGTGCCAGCAGTCAAACAACCCAGGGAAGGGGTGGCTACACCTTC. Translated, it gives CASSQTTQGRGGYTF.

The genes are TRBV6-6 and TRBJ2-5; TRBD2 matches 7 bases. The CDR3 is made up of 15 amino acids. Per the germline V gene, CDR1 is MNHNY and CDR2 is SVGAGI (reference sequence). V lost 5 bases, J lost 1 base, and 7 bases stayed unmatched. In DNA, the CDR3 is TGTGCCAGCAGTCCACTCGGGACTACCCAAGAGACCCAGTACTTC. Translation: CASSPLGTTQETQYF.

In DNA form, the CDR3 reads TGCGCCAGCAGCCCCCCACTAGCGGGGGGCACAGATACGCAGTATTTT. Translating it yields CASSPPLAGGTDTQYF. V and J are TRBV4-1 and TRBJ2-3, with 11 nucleotides matching TRBD2. Germline CDR1 reads MGHRA; CDR2 reads YSYEKL. This CDR3 is built from 16 residues. The V gene end was trimmed by 4 bases and the J gene end by 1 base; junction bases not matched to a gene: 4.

The CDR3 DNA follows: TGTGCCAGCAGCCATGGCAGGGTCGATGGCTACACCTTC. Amino acid sequence: CASSHGRVDGYTF. The chain joins TRBV14 to TRBJ1-2, with D possibly being TRBD1 (5 bases). The germline V gene encodes CDR1 SGHDN and CDR2 FVKESK. The V and J ends lost 3 bases and 6 bases respectively, with 11 bases between them. This CDR3 spans 13 amino acids.

The V gene is TRBV29-1, the J gene TRBJ2-2; 8 positions agree with TRBD2. J lost 7 bases, V lost 4 bases, and 8 bases had no gene match. The CDR3 has 14 amino acids. Per germline, CDR1 SQVTM and CDR2 ANQGSEA. CDR3 amino acids: CSVGLAGKGGELFF. CDR3 nucleotides: TGCAGCGTTGGATTAGCGGGAAAGGGCGGGGAGCTGTTTTTT.

With respect to this clonotype: Compared with germline, one end of the junction differs, possibly owing to a read error. This rearrangement joins TRBV3-1 to TRBJ2-1; D is unresolved. This CDR3 is built from 16 residues. The V gene's germline CDR1 is LGHDT and CDR2 YNNKEL (reference sequence). CDR3 amino acids: CASSEEAGASYNEQFF. The CDR3 DNA sequence: TGTGCCAGCAGCGAAGAGGCCGGAGCGAGCTACAATGAGCAGTTCTTC.

This chain links TRBV15 with TRBJ2-6, with D uncertain. In germline, CDR1 is LNHNV, CDR2 YYDKDF (reference sequence). The CDR3 contains 19 residues. The V end was cut by 5 bases, the J end by 0 bases, with 20 bases between. CDR3 region: CATSYRALGSFSGANVLTF. In DNA, the CDR3 is TGTGCCACCAGCTACCGGGCCCTAGGTAGTTTCTCTGGGGCCAACGTCCTGACTTTC.

This chain joins TRBV12-3 or TRBV12-4 and TRBJ1-2; tentative D call: TRBD1 (6 bases). V shed 8 bases and J shed 4 bases, with 17 bases lying between them. The CDR3 has 14 amino acids. CDR3 loop: CASFYQGTSYGYTF. The DNA of the CDR3 is TGTGCCAGCTTCTACCAGGGGACGTCCTATGGCTACACCTTC.

The chain combines TRBV11-2 with TRBJ2-7; D gene uncertain. Trimming removed 4 bases at V and 3 bases at J, with 10 bases between. CDR3 length equals 13 residues. CDR1 is SGHAT and CDR2 is FQNNGV in the germline V gene. CDR3 bases: TGTGCCAGCAGCTCCGGTCCTGTCTACGAGCAGTACTTC. Protein sequence: CASSSGPVYEQYF.

The chain links TRBV2 to TRBJ2-2; 11 bases match TRBD1. The germline V gene has CDR1 SNHLY and CDR2 FYNNEI. The V gene end was trimmed by 4 bases and the J gene end by 4 bases; junction bases not matched to a gene: 5. This CDR3 has 16 amino acids. CDR3 region: CASSVWTGGGTGELFF. The DNA of the CDR3 is TGTGCCAGCAGTGTGTGGACAGGGGGCGGCACCGGGGAGCTGTTTTTT.

The chain recombines TRBV30 with TRBJ2-1, with D tentatively TRBD1 or TRBD2 (6 bases each). Germline CDR1 and CDR2: GTSNPN and SVGIG (reference sequence). The V gene lost 2 bases and the J gene lost 2 bases, with 13 bases spanning the gap. This CDR3 is 15 amino acids long. Written as DNA, the CDR3 is TGTGCCTGGAGTCTCGGGGGCGGCCCCTACAATGAGCAGTTCTTC. The encoded protein is CAWSLGGGPYNEQFF.

The J gene is TRBJ1-1, the V gene TRBV27; possibly TRBD1 for D (6 bases). Looked up from germline, CDR1 is MNHEY and CDR2 is SMNVEV (reference sequence). Trimming left V 5 bases short and J 1 base short, with 20 bases between. The CDR3 sequence is 17 residues long. DNA for the CDR3: TGTGCCAGCAGTCCCCAACTACGCGACAGGAAGAACACTGAAGCTTTCTTT. It translates to CASSPQLRDRKNTEAFF.

The chain combines TRBV6-2 or TRBV6-3 with TRBJ2-7, with 8 nucleotides matching TRBD1. This CDR3 spans 16 amino acids. CDR1 MNHEY and CDR2 SVGEGT come from the germline V gene. V shed 4 bases and J 5 bases; nucleotides not matched to a gene: 13. In nucleotides, the CDR3 is TGTGCCAGCAGTTCAGAACGACAGGGGAACGTCCACGAGCAGTACTTC. Its translation is CASSSERQGNVHEQYF.

The chain carries TRBV28 and TRBJ1-5; no firm D call. V was pared by 3 bases and J by 1 base, with 13 bases between. The CDR3 totals 16 residues. Germline V gives CDR1 MDHEN, CDR2 SYDVKM. DNA of the CDR3: TGTGCCAGCAGTTTTTCTGGGCCGGGGAGCAATCAGCCCCAGCATTTT. Translated, it gives CASSFSGPGSNQPQHF.

The rearrangement joins TRBV6-4 to TRBJ2-3, with a possible D match to TRBD2 (5 bases). Germline CDR1 MRHNA, CDR2 SNTAGT. There are 14 residues in the CDR3. V was trimmed by 3 bases and J by 0 bases, leaving 7 bases between them. The CDR3 spells CASSEAVSTDTQYF. CDR3 nucleotides: TGTGCCAGCAGTGAAGCGGTTAGCACAGATACGCAGTATTTT.

The chain has TRBV27 and TRBJ2-6; 9 nucleotides match TRBD1. This CDR3 is 20 amino acids long. After removal of 3 bases from V and 0 bases from J, the junction contained 12 bases not matched to a gene. The germline V gene encodes CDR1 MNHEY and CDR2 SMNVEV (reference sequence). CDR3: CASSFLGMGQGASGANVLTF. In DNA form, the CDR3 reads TGTGCCAGCAGTTTCTTGGGGATGGGACAGGGCGCCTCTGGGGCCAACGTCCTGACTTTC.

The rearrangement uses TRBV27 and TRBJ2-1, with a tentative D call TRBD2 (6 bases). The germline V gene has CDR1 MNHEY and CDR2 SMNVEV (reference sequence). The CDR3 spans 15 residues. The V end was cut by 2 bases, the J end by 10 bases, with 18 bases between. The CDR3 nucleotides read TGTGCCAGCAGTTTAACGGTGTCCGGGGGAAGAGAGCAGTTCTTC. It codes for CASSLTVSGGREQFF.